The 28 T cell receptor beta chains listed next were all sequenced from one sample in a study of spatial heterogeneity in lung cancer. Study findings and constraints: Tumoral mutation counts were tracked by counts of expanded intratumoral alpha and beta TCRs.

Their cognate antigens are unknown. Indicated time point: sample taken at primary tumor resection. TCRdb itself ran the 5' RACE reads through MiXCR, one entry per CDR3 protein. The sample includes about 13,000 distinct CDR3 sequences, 5.5% to 6% seen only once; the top ten take around 10%. The sample in question was lung tumor tissue, obtained at surgery. The receptors derive from a female donor with early-stage non-small cell lung cancer.

This clonotype was observed many times. The library was built for alpha chains, so this beta chain is an off-target read and its size means little. The chain couples TRBV6-5 to TRBJ1-6; tentative D call: TRBD1 (5 bases). The CDR3 runs 15 residues. Germline CDR1 and CDR2: MNHEY and SVGAGI. V was shortened by 9 bases and J by 6 bases, with 18 bases between the two germline ends. CDR3 nucleotides: TGTGCCAGTCGCGGGGGGAGCGTTTCTAATTCACCCCTCCACTTT. Amino acid sequence: CASRGGSVSNSPLHF.

As concerns this clonotype: This beta chain slipped into a library made for alpha chains as a stray read, so its size is not meaningful. This chain uses TRBV4-2 with TRBJ2-1; D may be TRBD1 or TRBD2 (5 bases each). The CDR3 covers 14 residues. Germline CDR1 reads LGHNA; CDR2 reads YNFKEQ. V lost 0 bases, J lost 8 bases, and 11 bases lay in between. Here the CDR3 reads CASSQDGQGDEQFF. In DNA, the CDR3 is TGTGCCAGCAGCCAAGACGGTCAGGGAGATGAGCAGTTCTTC.

Judged by abundance, this clonotype is medium-sized. This beta chain slipped into a library made for alpha chains as a stray read, so its size is not meaningful. V gene TRBV7-9 combines with J gene TRBJ2-3, with unresolved D. Trimming shortened V by 5 bases and J by 7 bases, and 7 bases separated the two germline ends. The V gene's germline CDR1 is SEHNR and CDR2 FQNEAQ (reference sequence). The CDR3 runs to 11 residues. CDR3 residues: CASSPGHTQYF. CDR3 nucleotide sequence: TGTGCCAGCAGCCCCGGTCATACGCAGTATTTT.

Ten or more counts support this clonotype. Because the library targeted alpha chains, this beta chain is an off-target read whose size means little. This chain joins TRBV7-2 and TRBJ1-5, with no clear D. CDR1 is SGHTA and CDR2 is FQGNSA in the germline V gene. Between the trimmed V and J ends, which lost 5 bases and 7 bases, there was a span of 18 bases. The CDR3 loop spans 15 amino acids. The CDR3 nucleotides read TGTGCCAGCAGCCTCTCGGGGTCGCCTGGGCAGCCCCAGCATTTT. Translated, it gives CASSLSGSPGQPQHF.

This clonotype was counted many times. A library made for alpha chains picked up this beta chain off target, so its size means little. The chain is built from TRBV2 and TRBJ2-3; 12 bases match TRBD2. From germline, CDR1 is SNHLY and CDR2 FYNNEI. J gave up 1 base and V 7 bases, and 9 bases lay outside the gene matches. The CDR3 contains 17 residues. CDR3 region: CASTKRLAGAGTDTQYF. The DNA for the CDR3 is TGTGCCAGCACTAAACGACTAGCGGGGGCTGGCACAGATACGCAGTATTTT.

Note on this clonotype: This beta chain slipped into a library made for alpha chains as a stray read, so its size is not meaningful. V is TRBV19 and J is TRBJ2-3; 9 bases are a match to TRBD1. Germline V lookup: CDR1 LNHDA, CDR2 SQIVND (reference sequence). Trimming took 5 bases from V and 6 from J; bases not matched to a gene: 9. The CDR3 consists of 15 residues. The CDR3 reads CASSPGQGLLDTQYF. In DNA form, the CDR3 reads TGTGCCAGTAGTCCGGGACAGGGTTTGTTGGATACGCAGTATTTT.

This clonotype came up many times. This beta chain appears as a stray read in a library generated for alpha chains; its size is not informative. The chain uses TRBV28 and TRBJ2-1; D uncertain. Trimming took 7 bases from V and 5 from J, leaving 9 bases between them. The CDR3 is 12 amino acids. Germline lookup yields CDR1 MDHEN and CDR2 SYDVKM. The CDR3 nucleotides read TGTGCCAGCACCAAGCGTAACAATGAGCAGTTCTTC. Its translation is CASTKRNNEQFF. Together with reference TRBV28 and TRBJ2-1, the CDR3 gives the full variable domain: DVKVTQSSRYLVKRTGEKVFLECVQDMDHENMFWYRQDPGLGLRLIYFSYDVKMKEKGDIPEGYSVSREKKERFSLILESASTNQTSMYLCASTKRNNEQFFGPGTRLTVL.

This clonotype was counted ten times or more. Because this beta chain is a stray read in a library intended to capture alpha chains, its abundance should not be given much weight. The gene calls are TRBV28 and TRBJ1-1; 8 nucleotides match TRBD1. The CDR3 consists of 16 residues. The ends lost 7 bases at V and 5 bases at J; junction bases unmatched: 15. Germline V gene data show CDR1 as MDHEN and CDR2 as SYDVKM. CDR3 nucleotide sequence: TGTGCCAGCATTCCCTTAGGACAGGGCCTCAAGACTGAAGCTTTCTTT. As protein: CASIPLGQGLKTEAFF.

As to this clonotype: The library was prepared for alpha chains; this beta chain is a stray read, so its frequency means little. CDR3 coding DNA: TGTGCCAGCAGCTTAGTCACCCTTAACAGCGGGAAAGAGGCTAACTCCTACAATGAGCAGTTCTTC. Its translation is CASSLVTLNSGKEANSYNEQFF. This sequence joins TRBV7-2 and TRBJ2-1; 7 bases are shared with TRBD2. The ends lost 1 base at V and 0 bases at J; junction bases unmatched: 21. Germline V gene sequence: CDR1 SGHTA, CDR2 FQGNSA. The CDR3 is 22 residues long.

The table lists this clonotype with many counts. This beta chain appears as a stray read in a library generated for alpha chains; its size is not informative. The rearrangement links TRBV6-1 to TRBJ1-4; 9 bases are shared with TRBD1. This CDR3 comprises 19 residues. The germline gives CDR1 MNHNS, CDR2 SASEGT. After removal of 7 bases from V and 0 bases from J, the junction contained 15 bases not matched to a gene. Here the CDR3 reads CASTWWWETGGTTNEKLFF. CDR3 DNA sequence: TGTGCCAGCACCTGGTGGTGGGAGACAGGGGGTACAACTAATGAAAAACTGTTTTTT.

In its sample, this clonotype was seen many times. This beta chain is a stray read from a library made for alpha chains; its abundance is not meaningful. The CDR3 sequence: CSAPRPGRILDTQYF. The CDR3 nucleotides read TGCAGTGCTCCCCGACCGGGACGGATATTAGATACGCAGTATTTT. The chain has TRBV20-1 and TRBJ2-3, with D possibly called TRBD1 or TRBD2 (5 bases each). Germline V lookup: CDR1 DFQATT, CDR2 SNEGSKA (reference sequence). This CDR3 spans 15 amino acids. The V end was cut by 5 bases, the J end by 5 bases, with 20 bases between.

Ten or more counts support this clonotype. The size of this beta chain means little, since it is a stray read in a library made for alpha chains. The CDR3 nucleotides read TGTGCCTGCAGACAGAGGAGCTCTGGAAACACCATATATTTT. Its translation: CACRQRSSGNTIYF. The chain carries TRBV30 and TRBJ1-3; tentative D call: TRBD1 (5 bases). Trimming removed 6 bases at V and 0 bases at J, with 12 bases between. The CDR3 spans 14 residues. The germline CDR1 and CDR2 sequences are GTSNPN and SVGIG (reference sequence).

This clonotype was seen many times. Little can be read into the size of this beta chain, an off-target read in a library designed for alpha chains. The chain employs TRBV29-1 and TRBJ1-1; D is possibly TRBD1 (5 bases). In germline, CDR1 is SQVTM, CDR2 ANQGSEA. Trimming pared 4 bases from V and 1 base from J, leaving 7 bases between. The CDR3 extends over 12 amino acids. The CDR3 is CSVVRGNTEAFF. The CDR3 DNA follows: TGCAGCGTTGTTAGGGGGAACACTGAAGCTTTCTTT.

This clonotype came up many times. For a library built for alpha chains, this beta chain is a stray read; little rests on its size. This chain links TRBV30 with TRBJ1-2; maybe TRBD1 (5 bases). CDR1 GTSNPN and CDR2 SVGIG come from the germline V gene (reference sequence). V shed 5 bases and J shed 5 bases, with 12 bases lying between them. This CDR3 spans 12 amino acids. The CDR3: CAWGRRVYGYTF. The CDR3 bases are TGTGCCTGGGGCCGCAGGGTGTATGGCTACACCTTC. Full variable domain (missing parts from reference TRBV30 and TRBJ1-2): SQTIHQWPATLVQPVGSPLSLECTVEGTSNPNLYWYRQAAGRGLQLLFYSVGIGQISSEVPQNLSASRPQDRQFILSSKKLLLSDSGFYLCAWGRRVYGYTFGSGTRLTVV.

This clonotype was counted ten times or more. Little can be read into the size of this beta chain, an off-target read in a library designed for alpha chains. J is TRBJ2-1 and V is TRBV6-1; D gene unclear. V lost 4 bases and J 5 bases, leaving 21 bases between the germline ends. Germline V CDR1 and CDR2: MNHNS, SASEGT. CDR3 length: 17 residues. The CDR3 region is CASSADAFLSFDNEQFF. The CDR3 region has the DNA TGTGCCAGCAGTGCCGATGCGTTCCTGTCCTTCGACAATGAGCAGTTCTTC.

At least ten counts were recorded for this clonotype. A library made for alpha chains picked up this beta chain off target, so its size means little. The J gene is TRBJ1-1, the V gene TRBV7-9; D perhaps matches TRBD1 (5 bases). Trimming stripped 8 bases from V and 1 base from J, with 11 bases between. Germline loops: CDR1 SEHNR, CDR2 FQNEAQ (reference sequence). The CDR3 runs to 13 residues. The CDR3 DNA is TGTGCCAGCTTCAGCGGGGGGAACACTGAAGCTTTCTTT. This encodes CASFSGGNTEAFF.

This clonotype was seen repeatedly, ten times or more. In a library made to pick up alpha chains, this beta chain is a stray read with a size that means little. This chain links TRBV29-1 with TRBJ2-1, with unresolved D. V lost 3 bases, J lost 7 bases, and 4 bases lay in between. This CDR3 comprises 10 residues. The germline V gene has CDR1 SQVTM and CDR2 ANQGSEA. The chain's CDR3 is CSVEENEQFF. The CDR3 nucleotides read TGCAGCGTTGAGGAGAATGAGCAGTTCTTC.

This clonotype was counted at least ten times. The library was designed around alpha chains, so this beta chain is a stray read whose abundance carries little weight. CDR3 loop: CASSLAGRETSFSYEQYF. In DNA, the CDR3 is TGCGCCAGCAGCTTGGCCGGACGGGAGACTAGCTTTTCCTACGAGCAGTACTTC. The chain recombines TRBV5-1 with TRBJ2-7; 7 bases match TRBD2. Germline V CDR1 and CDR2: SGHRS, YFSETQ. The CDR3 extends over 18 amino acids. Germline trimming cut 0 bases from V and 1 base from J; bases unmatched to any gene: 13.

This clonotype was recorded many times. Found in a library prepared for alpha chains, this beta chain is an off-target read, and its abundance has little meaning. The genes are TRBV4-2 and TRBJ2-1, with a weak D call TRBD2 (5 bases). Germline CDR1 LGHNA, CDR2 YNFKEQ. The CDR3 loop spans 15 amino acids. V was clipped by 1 base and J by 8 bases, with 15 bases between them. DNA of the CDR3: TGTGCCAGCAGCCAAGTTATGACCAGCGGCGATGAGCAGTTCTTC. Protein: CASSQVMTSGDEQFF.

This clonotype was seen repeatedly, ten times or more. The size of this beta chain means little, since it is a stray read in a library made for alpha chains. The genes are TRBV29-1 and TRBJ2-7, with a weak D call TRBD1 (6 bases). The length of the CDR3 is 15 residues. Germline V lookup: CDR1 SQVTM, CDR2 ANQGSEA. Trimming cost V 0 bases and J 2 bases, with 14 bases left between them. The CDR3 loop reads CSVEDRGTPAYEQYF. The CDR3 coding sequence is TGCAGCGTTGAAGATCGTGGGACACCGGCCTACGAGCAGTACTTC.

This clonotype was seen ten or more times. Found in a library prepared for alpha chains, this beta chain is an off-target read, and its abundance has little meaning. This chain connects TRBV7-4 to TRBJ2-2; D unclear. The germline V and J ends were trimmed by 1 base and 1 base, with 7 bases remaining between them. Germline CDR1 and CDR2: SGHVT and SQSDAQ. CDR3 length equals 15 residues. The CDR3 sequence: CASSLGVLNTGELFF. The CDR3 nucleotides read TGTGCCAGCAGCTTAGGCGTTTTGAACACCGGGGAGCTGTTTTTT.

This clonotype is termed medium-sized. Because this beta chain is a stray read in a library intended to capture alpha chains, its abundance should not be given much weight. This chain connects TRBV7-8 to TRBJ2-3; the D is unclear. Looked up from germline, CDR1 is SGHVS and CDR2 is FQNEAQ. CDR3 length: 12 residues. V was clipped by 2 bases and J by 4 bases, with 4 bases between them. CDR3 DNA sequence: TGTGCCAGCAGCTTAACGGCAGATACGCAGTATTTT. Its protein is CASSLTADTQYF.

This clonotype has at least ten counts. Found in a library prepared for alpha chains, this beta chain is an off-target read, and its abundance has little meaning. This chain connects TRBV7-2 to TRBJ2-1; 11 bases are shared with TRBD2. Germline V lookup: CDR1 SGHTA, CDR2 FQGNSA. J was trimmed by 4 bases and V by 3 bases; bases with no gene match: 2. This CDR3 is built from 15 residues. This chain's CDR3 is CASSFRLAGYNEQFF. The CDR3 bases are TGTGCCAGCAGCTTCCGACTAGCGGGGTACAATGAGCAGTTCTTC.

This clonotype was counted ten times or more. This beta chain is a stray sequence in a library constructed for alpha chains; its clone size is not meaningful. The V call is TRBV6-2 or TRBV6-3, the J call TRBJ2-5; perhaps TRBD2 as D (5 bases). There are 17 residues in the CDR3. Per germline, CDR1 MNHEY and CDR2 SVGEGT. V gave up 1 base and J gave up 2 bases, with 17 bases separating them. Here the CDR3 reads CASSYYVQSRGQETQYF. The CDR3 region has the DNA TGTGCCAGCAGTTACTACGTACAAAGCCGGGGACAAGAGACCCAGTACTTC.

This clonotype was recorded at least ten times. Because the library targeted alpha chains, this beta chain is an off-target read whose size means little. The rearrangement joins TRBV20-1 to TRBJ2-5; unclear D gene. V was clipped by 0 bases and J by 2 bases, with 10 bases between them. From germline, CDR1 is DFQATT and CDR2 SNEGSKA (reference sequence). There are 14 residues in the CDR3. The CDR3 is CSARDTWKQETQYF. DNA of the CDR3: TGCAGTGCTAGAGATACATGGAAGCAAGAGACCCAGTACTTC.

Of note for this clonotype: This beta chain came through as a stray read in a library set up for alpha chains, and its size says little. CDR3 sequence reads: CASSSQTSGRDNYNEQFF. The DNA of the CDR3 is TGTGCCAGCAGCTCCCAGACTAGCGGGAGGGACAACTACAATGAGCAGTTCTTC. The rearrangement uses TRBV7-6 and TRBJ2-1; 14 bases are a match to TRBD2. CDR1 and CDR2 (germline): SGHVS, FNYEAQ. J gave up 3 bases and V 4 bases, and 8 bases lay outside the gene matches. The CDR3 contains 18 residues.

This clonotype came up many times. Little can be read into the size of this beta chain, an off-target read in a library designed for alpha chains. The V call is TRBV7-2, the J call TRBJ2-7; no reliable D call. V lost 4 bases and J 6 bases, leaving 13 bases between the germline ends. The CDR3 runs to 13 residues. From germline, CDR1 is SGHTA and CDR2 FQGNSA. The CDR3 bases are TGTGCCAGCAGCTCCTCCCCTCCCAGCGAGCAGTACTTC. Translation: CASSSSPPSEQYF.

Ten or more counts support this clonotype. Since it is a stray read in a library aimed at alpha chains, this beta chain has a size that is not meaningful. This chain joins TRBV29-1 and TRBJ2-7; 9 bases agree with TRBD1. The CDR3 runs 13 residues. With 6 bases clipped from V and 3 bases from J, the junction kept 6 bases outside the gene matches. Germline CDR1 and CDR2: SQVTM and ANQGSEA. CDR3 DNA: TGCAGCGTCCGACAGGGACAGGGCTACGAGCAGTACTTC. This translates into CSVRQGQGYEQYF.